Given below is one T cell receptor beta chain in context. Trimming removed 7 bases from V and 4 bases from J; junction bases left unmatched: 9. This CDR3 contains 15 residues. CDR1 and CDR2 from the germline V gene are LNHDA and SQIVND (reference sequence). This entry belongs to a study of T cell changes during pregnancy in multiple sclerosis. Clones were sequenced by immunoSEQ multiplex PCR, and TCRdb holds only the in-frame ones, with some missing. The sample carries about 99,000 clones, 93% recorded once. The sequence came from a female donor with multiple sclerosis, enrolled in a pregnancy study. The V call is TRBV19, the J call TRBJ1-1; 10 nucleotides match TRBD1. The sample consisted of peripheral blood, taken after pregnancy. The CDR3 coding sequence is TGTGCCAGTACCTCCGGACAGGGGGGGGGCACTGAAGCTTTCTTT. It specifies CASTSGQGGGTEAFF.